A single sample gave rise to the 9 T cell receptor beta chains below, sequenced in a study of sequential checkpoint blockade in melanoma. The data were produced by immunoSEQ multiplex PCR, yet TCRdb's version contains in-frame clones alone and is incomplete. Counted here are 4,000 to 5,000 clones, less than 25% occurring once; the ten biggest clones make up roughly 4%. The treatment denotes: randomized to nivolumab then ipilimumab (arm A) or the reverse (arm B). This material consisted of tumor tissue (inferred from file names), taken from a patient given nivolumab and ipilimumab in sequence. These TCRs come from a human donor with melanoma.

The J gene is TRBJ2-1, the V gene TRBV6-8, with TRBD1 identical over 11 bases. The V gene end was trimmed by 4 bases and the J gene end by 0 bases; junction bases not matched to a gene: 2. The CDR3 covers 16 residues. Germline V lookup: CDR1 MNHGY, CDR2 SAAAGT. DNA of the CDR3: TGTGCCAGCAGTTGGGGGACAGGGGGCTCCTACAATGAGCAGTTCTTC. This sequence encodes CASSWGTGGSYNEQFF.

This clone was counted only a few times. V gene TRBV6-8 combines with J gene TRBJ2-2, with 10 bases identical to TRBD1. The junction had 4 bases not matched to a gene; V was cut back by 11 bases and J by 7 bases. The CDR3 length is 12 residues. Germline values: CDR1 MNHGY, CDR2 SAAAGT. This chain's CDR3 is CASGQGRGELFF. CDR3 in DNA: TGTGCCTCGGGACAGGGGCGCGGGGAGCTGTTTTTT.

This clone was observed a few times. This chain connects TRBV28 to TRBJ1-1; tentatively, D is TRBD1 (5 bases). The CDR3 contains 15 residues. V was pared by 3 bases and J by 5 bases, with 16 bases between. CDR1 and CDR2 (germline): MDHEN, SYDVKM. CDR3 DNA sequence: TGTGCCAGCAGTTTTAGGTACAGGACTGGTACTGAAGCTTTCTTT. Translation gives CASSFRYRTGTEAFF.

The genes are TRBV18 and TRBJ1-1; possibly TRBD1 for D (6 bases). CDR1 KGHSH and CDR2 LQKENI come from the germline V gene. Trimming left V 3 bases short and J 4 bases short, with 18 bases between. This CDR3 comprises 16 residues. This CDR3 is CASSPGQLTGLTEAFF. For the CDR3, the DNA is TGTGCCAGCTCACCGGGACAACTGACAGGTCTCACTGAAGCTTTCTTT. Filled out from reference TRBV18 and TRBJ1-1, the complete variable domain reads NAGVMQNPRHLVRRRGQEARLRCSPMKGHSHVYWYRQLPEEGLKFMVYLQKENIIDESGMPKERFSAEFPKEGPSILRIQQVVRGDSAAYFCASSPGQLTGLTEAFFGQGTRLTVV.

This clone was observed at least ten times. V usage is TRBV11-3 and J usage is TRBJ1-1, with 9 bases aligning to TRBD1. The length of the CDR3 is 14 residues. V lost 5 bases and J lost 5; bases outside the gene matches: 6. Germline V gene data show CDR1 as SGHNT and CDR2 as YENEEA. CDR3 residues: CASSLTGQGTEAFF. Here the CDR3 DNA reads TGTGCCAGCAGCCTCACTGGACAGGGGACTGAAGCTTTCTTT.

This chain connects TRBV19 to TRBJ1-2; TRBD1 agrees at 7 bases. Per the germline V gene, CDR1 is LNHDA and CDR2 is SQIVND (reference sequence). This CDR3 contains 14 residues. V shed 3 bases, J shed 4 bases, and the junction held 5 bases outside the gene matches. The DNA of the CDR3 is TGTGCCAGTAGTATTTTAGCAGGGGGCTATGGCTACACCTTC. This sequence encodes CASSILAGGYGYTF.

In its sample, this clone ranks as medium-sized. V and J are TRBV7-1 and TRBJ2-3; D is ambiguous. TRBV7-1 is an ORF, and what it does is uncertain. The CDR3 extends over 15 amino acids. The V end lost 5 bases, the J end lost 2 bases, and 14 bases lay between the germline ends. The chain's CDR3 is CASSNTDGVTDTQYF. CDR3 coding DNA: TGTGCCAGCAGCAATACGGACGGAGTCACAGATACGCAGTATTTT.

The V call is TRBV6-8, the J call TRBJ2-3, with 10 bases aligning to TRBD2. After removal of 6 bases from V and 4 bases from J, the junction contained 16 bases not matched to a gene. The CDR3 totals 18 residues. Germline V gene lookup returns CDR1 MNHGY and CDR2 SAAAGT. CDR3 sequence: CASSLAGAIIALPDTQYF. CDR3 DNA sequence: TGTGCCAGCAGCCTAGCGGGGGCCATAATCGCTCTTCCAGATACGCAGTATTTT.

In this sample, this clone turned up a few times. The chain combines TRBV19 with TRBJ1-5; 11 positions agree with TRBD1. From germline, CDR1 is LNHDA and CDR2 SQIVND (reference sequence). V shed 7 bases and J 7 bases; nucleotides not matched to a gene: 9. This CDR3 contains 15 residues. The CDR3 DNA sequence: TGTGCCAGTACCCCCCCGGGACAGGGGGGACAGCCCCAGCATTTT. Translation gives CASTPPGQGGQPQHF.